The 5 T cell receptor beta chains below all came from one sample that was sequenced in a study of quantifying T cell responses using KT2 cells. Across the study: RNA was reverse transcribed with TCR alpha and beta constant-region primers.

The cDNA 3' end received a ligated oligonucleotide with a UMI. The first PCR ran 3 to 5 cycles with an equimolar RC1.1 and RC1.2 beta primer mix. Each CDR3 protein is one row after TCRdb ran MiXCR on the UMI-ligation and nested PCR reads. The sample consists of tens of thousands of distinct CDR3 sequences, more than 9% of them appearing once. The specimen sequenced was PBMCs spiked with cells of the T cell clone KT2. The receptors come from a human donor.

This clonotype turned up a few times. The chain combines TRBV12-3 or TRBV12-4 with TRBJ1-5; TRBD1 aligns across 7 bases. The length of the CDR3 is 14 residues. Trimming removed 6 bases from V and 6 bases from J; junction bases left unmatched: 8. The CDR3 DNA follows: TGTGCCAGCAGCCTTCAGGGGGTCGCTCAGCCCCAGCATTTT. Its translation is CASSLQGVAQPQHF.

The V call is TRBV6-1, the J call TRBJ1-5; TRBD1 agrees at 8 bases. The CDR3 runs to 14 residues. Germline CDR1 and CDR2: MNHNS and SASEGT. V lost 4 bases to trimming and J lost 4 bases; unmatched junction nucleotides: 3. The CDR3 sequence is CASSVQGVNQPQHF. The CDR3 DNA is TGTGCCAGCAGTGTACAGGGGGTGAATCAGCCCCAGCATTTT.

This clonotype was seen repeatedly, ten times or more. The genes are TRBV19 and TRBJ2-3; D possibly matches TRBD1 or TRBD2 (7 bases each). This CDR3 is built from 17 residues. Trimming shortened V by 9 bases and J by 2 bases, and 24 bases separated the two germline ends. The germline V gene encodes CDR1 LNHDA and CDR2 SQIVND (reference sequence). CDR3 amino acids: CASSRGGSLIFTDTQYF. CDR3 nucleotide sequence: TGTGCCAGCAGCAGGGGGGGGTCCTTAATATTCACAGATACGCAGTATTTT.

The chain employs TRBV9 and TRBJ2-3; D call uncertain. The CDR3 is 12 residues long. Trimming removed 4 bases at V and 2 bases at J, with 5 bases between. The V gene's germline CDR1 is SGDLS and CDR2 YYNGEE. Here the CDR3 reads CASSSHTDTQYF. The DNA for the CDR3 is TGTGCCAGCAGCTCCCACACAGATACGCAGTATTTT.

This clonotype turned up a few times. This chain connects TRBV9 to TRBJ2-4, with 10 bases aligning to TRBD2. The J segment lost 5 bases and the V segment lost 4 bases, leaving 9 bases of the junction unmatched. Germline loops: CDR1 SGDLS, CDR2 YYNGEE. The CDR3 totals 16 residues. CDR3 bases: TGTGCCAGCAGCTCACGACCCGGACTAGCGGAAAACATTCAGTACTTC. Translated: CASSSRPGLAENIQYF.